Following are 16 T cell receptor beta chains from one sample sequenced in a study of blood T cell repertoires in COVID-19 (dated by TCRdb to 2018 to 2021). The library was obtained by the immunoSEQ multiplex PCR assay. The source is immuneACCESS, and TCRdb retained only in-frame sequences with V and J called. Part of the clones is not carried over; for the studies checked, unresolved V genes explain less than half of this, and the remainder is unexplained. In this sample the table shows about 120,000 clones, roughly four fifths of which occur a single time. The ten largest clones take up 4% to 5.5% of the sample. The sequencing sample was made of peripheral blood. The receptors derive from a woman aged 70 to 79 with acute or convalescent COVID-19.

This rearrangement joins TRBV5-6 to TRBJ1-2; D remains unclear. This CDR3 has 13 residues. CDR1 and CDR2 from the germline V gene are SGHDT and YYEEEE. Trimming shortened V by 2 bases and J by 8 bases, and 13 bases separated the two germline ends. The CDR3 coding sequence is TGTGCCAGCAGCTTCCCGGGGATCGAAGGCTACACCTTC. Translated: CASSFPGIEGYTF.

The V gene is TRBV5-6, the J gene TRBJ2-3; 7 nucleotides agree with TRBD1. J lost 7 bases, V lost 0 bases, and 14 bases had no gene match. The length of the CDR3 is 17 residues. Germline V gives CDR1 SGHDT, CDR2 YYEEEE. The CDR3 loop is CASSLGRDSHLVHTQYF. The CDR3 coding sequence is TGTGCCAGCAGCTTGGGCCGGGACAGTCATTTGGTTCATACGCAGTATTTT. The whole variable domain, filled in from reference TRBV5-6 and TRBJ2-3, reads DAGVTQSPTHLIKTRGQQVTLRCSPKSGHDTVSWYQQALGQGPQFIFQYYEEEERQRGNFPDRFSGHQFPNYSSELNVNALLLGDSALYLCASSLGRDSHLVHTQYFGPGTRLTVL.

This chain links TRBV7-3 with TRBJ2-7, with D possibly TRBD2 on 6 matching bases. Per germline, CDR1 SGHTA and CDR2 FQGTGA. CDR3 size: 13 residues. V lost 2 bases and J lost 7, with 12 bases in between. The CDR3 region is CASSLGSGTEQYF. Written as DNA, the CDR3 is TGTGCCAGCAGCTTAGGTTCAGGGACTGAGCAGTACTTC.

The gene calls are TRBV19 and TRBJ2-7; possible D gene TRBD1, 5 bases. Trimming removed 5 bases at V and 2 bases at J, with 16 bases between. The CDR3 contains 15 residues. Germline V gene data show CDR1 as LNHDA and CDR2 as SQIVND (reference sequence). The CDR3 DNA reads TGTGCCAGTAGTTGGGGTACCGGACACCCCTACGAGCAGTACTTC. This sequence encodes CASSWGTGHPYEQYF.

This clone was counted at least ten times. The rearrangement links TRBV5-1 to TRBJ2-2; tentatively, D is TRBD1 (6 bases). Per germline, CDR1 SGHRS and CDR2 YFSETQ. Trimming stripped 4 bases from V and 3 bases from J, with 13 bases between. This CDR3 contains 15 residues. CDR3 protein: CASSPGTFDTGELFF. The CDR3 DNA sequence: TGCGCCAGCAGCCCCGGGACATTCGACACCGGGGAGCTGTTTTTT.

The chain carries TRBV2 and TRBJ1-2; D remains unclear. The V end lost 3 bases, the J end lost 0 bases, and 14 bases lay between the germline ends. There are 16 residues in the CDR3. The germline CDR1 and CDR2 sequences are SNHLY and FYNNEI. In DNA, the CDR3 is TGTGCCAGCAGTGAGGTAGAACTCGGGGCTAACTATGGCTACACCTTC. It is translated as CASSEVELGANYGYTF.

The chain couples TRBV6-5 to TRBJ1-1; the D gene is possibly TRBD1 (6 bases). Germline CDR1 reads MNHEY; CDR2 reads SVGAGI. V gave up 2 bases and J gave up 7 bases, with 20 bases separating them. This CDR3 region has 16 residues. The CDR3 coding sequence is TGTGCCAGCAGTTACGCCCAACAGGGTAACCCTCTTGAAGCTTTCTTT. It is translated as CASSYAQQGNPLEAFF.

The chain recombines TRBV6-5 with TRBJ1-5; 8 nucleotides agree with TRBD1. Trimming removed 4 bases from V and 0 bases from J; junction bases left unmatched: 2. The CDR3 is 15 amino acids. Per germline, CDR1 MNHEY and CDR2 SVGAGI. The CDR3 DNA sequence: TGTGCCAGCAGTTTAGACAGGGGTAGCAATCAGCCCCAGCATTTT. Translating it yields CASSLDRGSNQPQHF.

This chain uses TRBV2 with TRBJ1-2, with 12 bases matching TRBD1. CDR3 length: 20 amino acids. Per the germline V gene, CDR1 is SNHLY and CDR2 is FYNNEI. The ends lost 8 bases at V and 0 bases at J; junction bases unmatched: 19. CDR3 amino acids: CASPNPGQGARIGANYGYTF. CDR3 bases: TGTGCCAGCCCCAATCCGGGACAGGGGGCGCGGATCGGCGCTAACTATGGCTACACCTTC.

CDR3 region: CASGQRAQGDTQYF. In nucleotides, the CDR3 is TGCGCCAGCGGGCAGAGGGCCCAGGGGGATACGCAGTATTTT. This chain joins TRBV5-1 and TRBJ2-3; weak D call: TRBD1 (6 bases). This CDR3 region has 14 residues. Trimming left V 7 bases short and J 6 bases short, with 18 bases between. CDR1 SGHRS and CDR2 YFSETQ come from the germline V gene.

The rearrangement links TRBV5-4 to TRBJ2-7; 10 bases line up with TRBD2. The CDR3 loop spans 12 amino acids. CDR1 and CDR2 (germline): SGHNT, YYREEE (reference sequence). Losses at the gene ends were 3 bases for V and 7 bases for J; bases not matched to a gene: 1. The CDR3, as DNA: TGTGCCAGCAGCTCGACTAGCGGGGAGCAGTACGTC. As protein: CASSSTSGEQYV.

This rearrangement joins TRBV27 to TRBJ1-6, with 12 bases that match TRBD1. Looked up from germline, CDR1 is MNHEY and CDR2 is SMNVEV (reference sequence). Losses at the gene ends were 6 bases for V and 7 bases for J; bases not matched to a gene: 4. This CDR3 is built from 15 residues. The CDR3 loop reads CASSGTGGLNSPLHF. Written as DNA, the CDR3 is TGTGCCAGCAGCGGGACAGGGGGCTTGAATTCACCCCTCCACTTT.

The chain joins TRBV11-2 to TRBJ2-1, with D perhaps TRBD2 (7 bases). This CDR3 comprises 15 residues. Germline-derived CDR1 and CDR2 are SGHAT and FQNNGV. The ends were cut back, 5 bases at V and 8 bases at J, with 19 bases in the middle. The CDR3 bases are TGTGCCAGCAGCCGTGTGCGGGGGCCCCCCTATGAGCAGTTCTTC. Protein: CASSRVRGPPYEQFF.

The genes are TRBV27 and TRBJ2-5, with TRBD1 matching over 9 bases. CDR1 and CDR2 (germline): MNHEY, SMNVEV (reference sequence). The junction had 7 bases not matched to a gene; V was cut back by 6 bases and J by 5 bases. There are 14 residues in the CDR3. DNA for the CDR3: TGTGCCAGCAGCCAAGGACAGGGGCAGGAGACCCAGTACTTC. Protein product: CASSQGQGQETQYF.

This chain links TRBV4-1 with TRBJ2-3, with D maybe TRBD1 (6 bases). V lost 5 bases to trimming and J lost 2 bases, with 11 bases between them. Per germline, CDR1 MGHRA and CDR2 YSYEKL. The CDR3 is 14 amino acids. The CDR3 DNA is TGCGCCAGCAGCTCGACAGGAGCCACAGATACGCAGTATTTT. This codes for CASSSTGATDTQYF.

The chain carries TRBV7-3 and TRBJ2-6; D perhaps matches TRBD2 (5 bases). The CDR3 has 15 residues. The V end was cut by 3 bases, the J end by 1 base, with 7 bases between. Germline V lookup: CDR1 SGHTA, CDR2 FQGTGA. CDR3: CASSFTSSGANVLTF. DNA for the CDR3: TGTGCCAGCAGCTTCACTAGTTCTGGGGCCAACGTCCTGACTTTC.